The 5 T cell receptor beta chains presented below share a single source sample, sequenced in a study of blood T cell repertoires in COVID-19. Assay used: immunoSEQ multiplex PCR; TCRdb lists only in-frame clones, some missing. The data show around 110,000 clones, around 80% seen once. Source material: peripheral blood. These receptors were obtained from a man aged 60 to 75 with active or convalescent COVID-19.

Written as DNA, the CDR3 is TGTGCCAGCAGTTCAGGACAGGTGTATTCACCCCTCCACTTT. Encoded protein: CASSSGQVYSPLHF. The rearrangement links TRBV27 to TRBJ1-6, with 7 positions matching TRBD1. Germline V gene lookup returns CDR1 MNHEY and CDR2 SMNVEV (reference sequence). The CDR3 length is 14 residues. V dropped 4 bases and J dropped 8; count of bases not matched to a gene: 5.

This clone was detected only a few times. The chain recombines TRBV30 with TRBJ2-1; 7 bases fit TRBD2. The CDR3 runs to 18 residues. V lost 4 bases, J lost 2 bases, and 17 bases stayed unmatched. CDR1 is GTSNPN and CDR2 is SVGIG in the germline V gene (reference sequence). The CDR3: CAWTKDRSLAVPYNEQFF. The CDR3 DNA sequence: TGTGCCTGGACCAAAGATAGGTCGCTAGCGGTTCCCTACAATGAGCAGTTCTTC.

The J gene is TRBJ2-1, the V gene TRBV7-8; possible D gene TRBD2, 6 bases. In germline, CDR1 is SGHVS, CDR2 FQNEAQ. Trimming removed 5 bases from V and 2 bases from J, with 16 bases in between. The CDR3 is made up of 16 amino acids. CDR3 in DNA: TGTGCCAGCAGCCTAAGGGTTAGCGGAGCCTACAATGAGCAGTTCTTC. Translation: CASSLRVSGAYNEQFF.

V usage is TRBV19 and J usage is TRBJ1-4; D possibly corresponds to TRBD1 (6 bases). This CDR3 region has 15 residues. Per germline, CDR1 LNHDA and CDR2 SQIVND (reference sequence). V lost 3 bases, J lost 8 bases, and 16 bases lay in between. The CDR3 reads CASSINGGAEEKLFF. CDR3 sequence (DNA): TGTGCCAGTAGTATCAATGGGGGCGCTGAGGAAAAACTGTTTTTT.

This clone has more than one count but fewer than ten. V usage is TRBV19 and J usage is TRBJ1-1; D unresolved. Trimming removed 7 bases at V and 0 bases at J, with 9 bases between. Germline CDR1 is LNHDA and CDR2 is SQIVND (reference sequence). The CDR3 sequence is 13 residues long. This CDR3 reads CASTPYMNTEAFF. CDR3 bases: TGTGCCAGTACCCCATACATGAACACTGAAGCTTTCTTT.